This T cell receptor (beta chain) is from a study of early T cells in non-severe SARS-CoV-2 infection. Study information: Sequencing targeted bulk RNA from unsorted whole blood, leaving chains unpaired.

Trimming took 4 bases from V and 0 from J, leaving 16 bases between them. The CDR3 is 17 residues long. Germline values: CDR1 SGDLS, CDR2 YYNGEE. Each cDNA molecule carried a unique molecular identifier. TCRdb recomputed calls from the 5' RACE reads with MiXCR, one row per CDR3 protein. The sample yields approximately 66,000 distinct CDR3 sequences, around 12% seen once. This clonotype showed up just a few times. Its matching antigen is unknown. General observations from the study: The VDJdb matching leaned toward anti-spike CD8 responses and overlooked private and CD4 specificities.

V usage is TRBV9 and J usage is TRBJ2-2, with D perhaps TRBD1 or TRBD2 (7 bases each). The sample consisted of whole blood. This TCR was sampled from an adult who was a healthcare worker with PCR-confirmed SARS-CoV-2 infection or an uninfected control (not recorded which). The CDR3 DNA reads TGTGCCAGCAGCACACCCAGGGGGGGGCCGAACACCGGGGAGCTGTTTTTT. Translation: CASSTPRGGPNTGELFF. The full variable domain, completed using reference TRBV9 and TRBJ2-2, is DSGVTQTPKHLITATGQRVTLRCSPRSGDLSVYWYQQSLDQGLQFLIQYYNGEERAKGNILERFSAQQFPDLHSELNLSSLELGDSALYFCASSTPRGGPNTGELFFGEGSRLTVL.